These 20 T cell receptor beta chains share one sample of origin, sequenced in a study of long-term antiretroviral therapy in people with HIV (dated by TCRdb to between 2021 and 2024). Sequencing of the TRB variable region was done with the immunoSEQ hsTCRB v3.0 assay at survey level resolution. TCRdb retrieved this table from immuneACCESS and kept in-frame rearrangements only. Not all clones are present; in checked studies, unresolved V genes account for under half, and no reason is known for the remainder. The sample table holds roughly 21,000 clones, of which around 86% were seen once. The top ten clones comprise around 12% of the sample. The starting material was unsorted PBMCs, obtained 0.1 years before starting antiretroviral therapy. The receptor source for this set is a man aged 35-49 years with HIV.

The CDR3 spells CASSYSRDNRIYGYTF. The CDR3 DNA sequence: TGTGCCAGCAGTTACTCGAGGGACAACAGAATCTATGGCTACACCTTC. This chain connects TRBV6-5 to TRBJ1-2; the D gene is possibly TRBD1 (6 bases). The CDR3 covers 16 residues. V dropped 0 bases and J dropped 4 bases, with 15 bases sitting between them. CDR1 and CDR2 (germline): MNHEY, SVGAGI.

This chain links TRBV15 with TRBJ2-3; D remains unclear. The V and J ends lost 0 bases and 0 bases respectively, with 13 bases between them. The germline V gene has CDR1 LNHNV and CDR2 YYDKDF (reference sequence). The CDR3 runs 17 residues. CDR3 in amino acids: CATSRDWVPSSTDTQYF. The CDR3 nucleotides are TGTGCCACCAGCAGAGATTGGGTACCTTCTAGCACAGATACGCAGTATTTT.

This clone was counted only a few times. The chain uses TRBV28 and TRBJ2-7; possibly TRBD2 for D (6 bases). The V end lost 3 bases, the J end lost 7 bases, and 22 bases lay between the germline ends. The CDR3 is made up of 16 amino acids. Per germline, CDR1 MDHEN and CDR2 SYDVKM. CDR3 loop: CASSFVQAGRSWEQYF. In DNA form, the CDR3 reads TGTGCCAGCAGTTTCGTCCAAGCGGGTAGGTCCTGGGAGCAGTACTTC.

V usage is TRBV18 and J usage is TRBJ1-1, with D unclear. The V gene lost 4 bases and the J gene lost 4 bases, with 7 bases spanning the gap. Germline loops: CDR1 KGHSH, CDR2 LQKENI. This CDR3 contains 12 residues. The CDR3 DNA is TGTGCCAGCTCACTGAGAGGCACTGAAGCTTTCTTT. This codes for CASSLRGTEAFF.

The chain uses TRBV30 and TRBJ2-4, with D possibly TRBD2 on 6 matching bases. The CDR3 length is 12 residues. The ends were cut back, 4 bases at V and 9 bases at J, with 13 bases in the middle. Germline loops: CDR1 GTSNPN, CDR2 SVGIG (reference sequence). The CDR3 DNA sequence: TGTGCCTGGAAGCGGCGGGGCGGCATTCAGTACTTC. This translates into CAWKRRGGIQYF.

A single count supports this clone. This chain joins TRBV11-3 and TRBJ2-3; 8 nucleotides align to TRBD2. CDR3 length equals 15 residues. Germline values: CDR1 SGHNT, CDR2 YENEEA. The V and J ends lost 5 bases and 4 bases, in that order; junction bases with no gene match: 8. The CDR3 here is CASSPGLARADTQYF. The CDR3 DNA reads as TGTGCCAGCAGCCCCGGACTAGCTAGGGCAGATACGCAGTATTTT. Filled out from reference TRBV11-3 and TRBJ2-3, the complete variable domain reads EAGVVQSPRYKIIEKKQPVAFWCNPISGHNTLYWYLQNLGQGPELLIRYENEEAVDDSQLPKDRFSAERLKGVDSTLKIQPAELGDSAVYLCASSPGLARADTQYFGPGTRLTVL.

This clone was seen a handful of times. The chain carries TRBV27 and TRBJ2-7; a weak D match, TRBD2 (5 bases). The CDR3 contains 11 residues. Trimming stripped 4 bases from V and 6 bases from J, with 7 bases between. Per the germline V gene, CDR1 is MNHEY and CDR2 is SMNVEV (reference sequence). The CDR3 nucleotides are TGTGCCAGCAGTTCTGGAGGCGAGCAGTACTTC. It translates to CASSSGGEQYF.

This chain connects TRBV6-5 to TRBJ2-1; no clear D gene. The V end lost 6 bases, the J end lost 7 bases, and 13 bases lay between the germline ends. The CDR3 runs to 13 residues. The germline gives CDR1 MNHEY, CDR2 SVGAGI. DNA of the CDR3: TGTGCCAGCAGCCAACCGCCTGCTAATGAGCAGTTCTTC. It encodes CASSQPPANEQFF.

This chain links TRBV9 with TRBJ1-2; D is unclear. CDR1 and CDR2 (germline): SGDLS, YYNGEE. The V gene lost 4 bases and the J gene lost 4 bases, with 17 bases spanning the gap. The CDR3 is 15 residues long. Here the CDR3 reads CASSPPSLGSYGYTF. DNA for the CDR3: TGTGCCAGCAGCCCCCCTTCACTCGGATCCTATGGCTACACCTTC. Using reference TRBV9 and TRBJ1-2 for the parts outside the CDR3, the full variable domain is DSGVTQTPKHLITATGQRVTLRCSPRSGDLSVYWYQQSLDQGLQFLIQYYNGEERAKGNILERFSAQQFPDLHSELNLSSLELGDSALYFCASSPPSLGSYGYTFGSGTRLTVV.

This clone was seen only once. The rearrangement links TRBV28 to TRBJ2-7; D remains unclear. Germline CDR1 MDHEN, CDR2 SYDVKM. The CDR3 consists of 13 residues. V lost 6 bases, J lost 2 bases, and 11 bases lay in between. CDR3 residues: CASSSAAAYEQYF. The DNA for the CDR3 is TGTGCCAGCAGCAGCGCGGCAGCCTACGAGCAGTACTTC.

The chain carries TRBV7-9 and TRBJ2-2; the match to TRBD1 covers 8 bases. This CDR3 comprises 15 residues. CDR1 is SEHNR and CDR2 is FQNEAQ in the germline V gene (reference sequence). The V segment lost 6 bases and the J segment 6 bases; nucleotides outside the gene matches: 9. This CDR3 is CASRIQQGAAGELFF. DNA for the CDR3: TGTGCCAGCAGAATTCAGCAGGGGGCGGCCGGGGAGCTGTTTTTT. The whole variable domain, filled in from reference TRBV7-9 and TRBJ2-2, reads DTGVSQNPRHKITKRGQNVTFRCDPISEHNRLYWYRQTLGQGPEFLTYFQNEAQLEKSRLLSDRFSAERPKGSFSTLEIQRTEQGDSAMYLCASRIQQGAAGELFFGEGSRLTVL.

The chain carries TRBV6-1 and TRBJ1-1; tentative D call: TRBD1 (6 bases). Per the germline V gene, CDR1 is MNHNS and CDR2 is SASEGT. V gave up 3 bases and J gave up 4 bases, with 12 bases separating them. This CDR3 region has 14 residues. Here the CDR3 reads CASSDLLTGTEAFF. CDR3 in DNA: TGTGCCAGCAGTGACCTGCTGACAGGCACTGAAGCTTTCTTT.

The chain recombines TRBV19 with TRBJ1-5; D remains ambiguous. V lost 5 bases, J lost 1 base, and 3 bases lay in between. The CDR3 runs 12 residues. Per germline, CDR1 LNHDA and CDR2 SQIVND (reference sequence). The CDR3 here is CASSLSNQPQHF. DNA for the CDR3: TGTGCCAGTAGTCTAAGCAATCAGCCCCAGCATTTT. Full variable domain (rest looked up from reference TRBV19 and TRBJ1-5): DGGITQSPKYLFRKEGQNVTLSCEQNLNHDAMYWYRQDPGQGLRLIYYSQIVNDFQKGDIAEGYSVSREKKESFPLTVTSAQKNPTAFYLCASSLSNQPQHFGDGTRLSIL.

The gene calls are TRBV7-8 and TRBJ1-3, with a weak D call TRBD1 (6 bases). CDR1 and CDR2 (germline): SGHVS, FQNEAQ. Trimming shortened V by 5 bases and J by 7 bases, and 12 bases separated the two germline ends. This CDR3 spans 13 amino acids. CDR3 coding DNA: TGTGCCAGCAGCGCACAGGGACTCAACACCATATATTTT. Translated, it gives CASSAQGLNTIYF. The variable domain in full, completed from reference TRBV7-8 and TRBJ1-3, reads GAGVSQSPRYKVAKRGQDVALRCDPISGHVSLFWYQQALGQGPEFLTYFQNEAQLDKSGLPSDRFFAERPEGSVSTLKIQRTQQEDSAVYLCASSAQGLNTIYFGEGSWLTVV.

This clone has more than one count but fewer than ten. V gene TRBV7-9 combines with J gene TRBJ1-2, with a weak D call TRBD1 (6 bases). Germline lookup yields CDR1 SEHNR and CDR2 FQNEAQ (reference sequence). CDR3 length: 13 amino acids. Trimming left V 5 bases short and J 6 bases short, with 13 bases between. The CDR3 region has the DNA TGTGCCAGCAGCGAACAGGGTCTGAATGGCTACACCTTC. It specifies CASSEQGLNGYTF.

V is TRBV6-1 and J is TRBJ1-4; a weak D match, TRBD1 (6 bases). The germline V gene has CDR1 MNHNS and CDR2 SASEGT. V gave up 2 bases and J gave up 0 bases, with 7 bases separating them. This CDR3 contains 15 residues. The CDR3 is CASSENRATNEKLFF. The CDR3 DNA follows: TGTGCCAGCAGTGAAAACAGGGCAACTAATGAAAAACTGTTTTTT.

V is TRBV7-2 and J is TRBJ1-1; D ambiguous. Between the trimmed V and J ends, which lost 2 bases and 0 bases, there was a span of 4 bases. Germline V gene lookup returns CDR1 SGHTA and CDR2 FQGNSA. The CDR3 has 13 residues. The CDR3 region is CASSLQVNTEAFF. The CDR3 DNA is TGTGCCAGCAGCTTACAAGTGAACACTGAAGCTTTCTTT.

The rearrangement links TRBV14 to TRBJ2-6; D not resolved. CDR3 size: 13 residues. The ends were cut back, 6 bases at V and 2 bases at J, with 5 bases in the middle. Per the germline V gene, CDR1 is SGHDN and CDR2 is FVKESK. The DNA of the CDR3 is TGTGCCAGCAGGGAAACTGGGGCCAACGTCCTGACTTTC. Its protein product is CASRETGANVLTF.

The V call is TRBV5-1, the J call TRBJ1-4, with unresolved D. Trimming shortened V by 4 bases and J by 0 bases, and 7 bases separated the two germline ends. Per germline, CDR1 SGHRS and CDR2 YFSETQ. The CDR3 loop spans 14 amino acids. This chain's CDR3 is CASSEEATNEKLFF. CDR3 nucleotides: TGCGCCAGCAGCGAGGAAGCAACTAATGAAAAACTGTTTTTT.

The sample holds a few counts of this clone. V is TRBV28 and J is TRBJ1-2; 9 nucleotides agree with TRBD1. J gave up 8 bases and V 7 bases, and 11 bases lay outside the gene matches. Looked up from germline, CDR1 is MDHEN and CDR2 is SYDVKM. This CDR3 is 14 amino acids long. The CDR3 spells CASTPTGGAKGYTF. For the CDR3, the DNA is TGTGCCAGCACCCCTACAGGGGGCGCGAAAGGCTACACCTTC.